Listed here are 17 T cell receptor beta chains from one sample, sequenced in a study of blood T cell repertoires in COVID-19. Method: immunoSEQ multiplex PCR; TCRdb's copy keeps in-frame clones and lacks some. Of tens of thousands of clones in the sample, around 87% are singletons; the top ten hold roughly 6.4%. Input material: peripheral blood. These receptors originate from a man aged 60 to 69 with active or convalescent COVID-19.

This chain uses TRBV5-4 with TRBJ1-1; D perhaps matches TRBD1 (6 bases). Trimming cost V 4 bases and J 3 bases, with 16 bases left between them. Germline CDR1 reads SGHNT; CDR2 reads YYREEE (reference sequence). The CDR3 is 15 residues long. The CDR3 loop is CASSLANRVDTEAFF. CDR3 nucleotides: TGTGCCAGCAGCCTAGCTAACAGGGTTGACACTGAAGCTTTCTTT.

The V call is TRBV28, the J call TRBJ1-6; D call uncertain. CDR3 size: 15 residues. V lost 4 bases and J lost 11, with 18 bases in between. CDR1 and CDR2 from the germline V gene are MDHEN and SYDVKM. CDR3 region: CASSSPVGSFTPLHF. For the CDR3, the DNA is TGTGCCAGCAGTTCGCCGGTTGGGAGTTTTACACCCCTCCACTTT.

This clone has a single count. The chain uses TRBV6-1 and TRBJ2-5; 9 bases are shared with TRBD2. The V and J ends lost 2 bases and 4 bases, in that order; junction bases with no gene match: 5. This CDR3 comprises 15 residues. Germline assignment: CDR1 MNHNS and CDR2 SASEGT. CDR3 sequence: CASSEPGLALETQYF. The CDR3 DNA reads TGTGCCAGCAGTGAACCGGGACTAGCACTAGAGACCCAGTACTTC.

The table lists this clone with a few counts. The chain uses TRBV3-1 (or the pseudogene TRBV3-2) and TRBJ2-1, with D maybe TRBD2 (6 bases). CDR3 size: 18 residues. CDR1 is LGHDT and CDR2 is YNNKEL in the germline V gene (reference sequence). Trimming took off 0 bases at V and 2 bases at J, with 17 bases between the two ends. CDR3 amino acids: CASSQDRLSGSPYNEQFF. In DNA form, the CDR3 reads TGTGCCAGCAGCCAAGATAGGTTGAGCGGGTCCCCCTACAATGAGCAGTTCTTC.

This rearrangement joins TRBV3-1 (or the pseudogene TRBV3-2) to TRBJ1-3, with 7 positions matching TRBD1. The CDR3 loop spans 14 amino acids. Trimming took 4 bases from V and 4 from J; bases not matched to a gene: 4. The germline V gene encodes CDR1 LGHDT and CDR2 YNNKEL (reference sequence). The CDR3 DNA is TGTGCCAGCAGCCTAGGGACAGCCGGAAACACCATATATTTT. It encodes CASSLGTAGNTIYF.

The rearrangement uses TRBV9 and TRBJ2-1; 13 bases are shared with TRBD2. Trimming at V came to 4 bases and at J to 3 bases, leaving 1 base not matched to a gene. This CDR3 spans 15 amino acids. Germline CDR1 and CDR2: SGDLS and YYNGEE. The CDR3 DNA follows: TGTGCCAGCAGCCGGACTAGCGGGAGCTACAATGAGCAGTTCTTC. This codes for CASSRTSGSYNEQFF.

This chain uses TRBV18 with TRBJ1-4; TRBD1 aligns across 8 bases. This CDR3 contains 15 residues. CDR1 KGHSH and CDR2 LQKENI come from the germline V gene. The junction had 6 bases not matched to a gene; V was cut back by 4 bases and J by 5 bases. The CDR3, as DNA: TGTGCCAGCTCACTTAGGACAGGGAAAAATGAAAAACTGTTTTTT. Translated: CASSLRTGKNEKLFF.

The J gene is TRBJ2-2, the V gene TRBV19; D gene unclear. V lost 6 bases and J 7 bases, leaving 15 bases between the germline ends. The CDR3 has 14 residues. CDR1 is LNHDA, CDR2 SQIVND, per germline (reference sequence). The CDR3 loop is CASRTSRGIGELFF. CDR3 DNA sequence: TGTGCCAGTAGAACCTCACGCGGTATCGGGGAGCTGTTTTTT.

For the CDR3, the DNA is TGTGCCAGCCTCGGGGGGGGTGGTGAAAAACTGTTTTTT. It specifies CASLGGGGEKLFF. The chain joins TRBV28 to TRBJ1-4; TRBD1 might be the D (5 bases). Deletions cut 8 bases from V and 7 bases from J, with 14 bases between. There are 13 residues in the CDR3. CDR1 MDHEN and CDR2 SYDVKM come from the germline V gene. Full variable domain (remainder filled in from reference TRBV28 and TRBJ1-4): DVKVTQSSRYLVKRTGEKVFLECVQDMDHENMFWYRQDPGLGLRLIYFSYDVKMKEKGDIPEGYSVSREKKERFSLILESASTNQTSMYLCASLGGGGEKLFFGSGTQLSVL.

CDR3 loop: CATEYGGVGQPQHF. In DNA, the CDR3 is TGTGCCACAGAGTACGGGGGTGTGGGTCAGCCCCAGCATTTT. This chain uses TRBV28 with TRBJ1-5; tentative D call: TRBD1 (5 bases). CDR1 and CDR2 (germline): MDHEN, SYDVKM. The V end lost 10 bases, the J end lost 6 bases, and 19 bases lay between the germline ends. CDR3 length: 14 amino acids.

The J gene is TRBJ1-6, the V gene TRBV2; D is possibly TRBD1 (6 bases). V lost 8 bases, J lost 6 bases, and 14 bases lay in between. From germline, CDR1 is SNHLY and CDR2 FYNNEI. This CDR3 comprises 14 residues. The CDR3 DNA reads as TGTGCCAGCCTGGGACACAACATTAATTCACCCCTCCACTTT. Its translation: CASLGHNINSPLHF.

V and J are TRBV19 and TRBJ1-2; 8 nucleotides agree with TRBD1. V shed 4 bases and J 4 bases; nucleotides not matched to a gene: 17. CDR1 LNHDA and CDR2 SQIVND come from the germline V gene (reference sequence). This CDR3 region has 18 residues. The CDR3 is CASSNLIRDRQRGYGYTF. CDR3 sequence (DNA): TGTGCCAGTAGTAACCTAATCCGGGACAGGCAACGTGGCTATGGCTACACCTTC.

This clone came up once. J is TRBJ2-3 and V is TRBV4-2; 16 bases map to TRBD2. Germline assignment: CDR1 LGHNA and CDR2 YNFKEQ. With V trimmed by 4 bases and J by 5 bases, 9 bases remained unmatched. This CDR3 is 18 amino acids long. The CDR3 DNA is TGTGCCAGCAGCCCTCGAGGGACTAGCGGGGGGGCCATAGATACGCAGTATTTT. Translated: CASSPRGTSGGAIDTQYF.

The V call is TRBV28, the J call TRBJ1-3; TRBD1 matches 7 bases. The CDR3 totals 14 residues. The J segment lost 5 bases and the V segment lost 2 bases, leaving 3 bases of the junction unmatched. Germline values: CDR1 MDHEN, CDR2 SYDVKM. The CDR3 here is CASSLHRGRNTIYF. Here the CDR3 DNA reads TGTGCCAGCAGTTTACACAGGGGAAGAAACACCATATATTTT.

The chain links TRBV19 to TRBJ2-5, with D unclear. The ends were cut back, 3 bases at V and 1 base at J, with 6 bases in the middle. The CDR3 extends over 13 amino acids. Germline loops: CDR1 LNHDA, CDR2 SQIVND (reference sequence). CDR3 in amino acids: CASSMASQETQYF. CDR3 DNA: TGTGCCAGTAGTATGGCCAGCCAAGAGACCCAGTACTTC.

This sequence joins TRBV27 and TRBJ2-1; D is perhaps TRBD1 (5 bases). V gave up 2 bases and J gave up 6 bases, with 5 bases separating them. Germline V gives CDR1 MNHEY, CDR2 SMNVEV (reference sequence). The CDR3 runs to 12 residues. Here the CDR3 reads CASSLQGNEQFF. Written as DNA, the CDR3 is TGTGCCAGCAGTTTACAGGGCAATGAGCAGTTCTTC.

The chain carries TRBV4-3 and TRBJ2-1; maybe TRBD2 (5 bases). CDR3 size: 16 residues. V was clipped by 0 bases and J by 0 bases, with 9 bases between them. Germline CDR1 is LGHNA and CDR2 is YSLEER. In DNA form, the CDR3 reads TGCGCCAGCAGCCAAGATAGGAGGAGCTCCTACAATGAGCAGTTCTTC. Translating it yields CASSQDRRSSYNEQFF.